A single sample gave rise to the 3 T cell receptor beta chains below, sequenced in a study of cytomegalovirus exposure and HLA in healthy donors. This PCR relied on a set of 60 Vbeta primers and 13 Jbeta primers. The repertoire was sequenced with immunoSEQ multiplex PCR; TCRdb's copy has only in-frame clones and lacks some. The sample lists 100,000 to 120,000 clones; around 86% were seen once. The sample taken for sequencing was PBMCs. The receptors stem from a man between 35 and 55 years old in good health and CMV-seronegative.

This clone is labeled large. V usage is TRBV6-6 and J usage is TRBJ2-1; TRBD2 might be the D (5 bases). CDR3 length equals 13 residues. Germline V gene data show CDR1 as MNHNY and CDR2 as SVGAGI (reference sequence). V was cut by 5 bases and J by 9 bases, with 14 bases left in between. The CDR3 DNA sequence: TGTGCCAGCAGTCCCTGGACGGACTTTGAGCAGTTCTTC. It translates to CASSPWTDFEQFF.

This rearrangement joins TRBV5-1 to TRBJ2-1; 11 nucleotides align to TRBD2. V was clipped by 3 bases and J by 0 bases; unmatched bases: 11. The CDR3 totals 19 residues. In germline, CDR1 is SGHRS, CDR2 YFSETQ. CDR3 protein: CASSSSGSGGASSYNEQFF. The CDR3 nucleotides read TGCGCCAGCAGCTCATCGGGTAGCGGGGGGGCTAGCTCCTACAATGAGCAGTTCTTC.

This clone was observed once. The chain is built from TRBV4-1 and TRBJ2-3, with D unclear. This CDR3 comprises 15 residues. The V end was cut by 1 base, the J end by 3 bases, with 11 bases between. Germline V CDR1 and CDR2: MGHRA, YSYEKL. The CDR3 nucleotides are TGCGCCAGCAGCCAAGGGCCCCAGAGGACAGATACGCAGTATTTT. Translated: CASSQGPQRTDTQYF.